The 23 T cell receptor beta chains in this list originate from one sample, sequenced in a study of blood T cells in healthy people across ages. The authors ran a second PCR of roughly 6 to 11 cycles using a sample-barcoded 5' primer and a J-beta primer mix. MiXCR, run by TCRdb on the 5' RACE reads, gives a single entry per CDR3 protein. There are some 1.7 million distinct CDR3 sequences in the sample; 28% occur only once, and less than 9.5% lies in the top ten. Sequencing was performed on blood. The receptor set was obtained from a woman in her 30s in good health.

The chain couples TRBV29-1 to TRBJ1-1, with TRBD1 matching over 8 bases. The germline V gene encodes CDR1 SQVTM and CDR2 ANQGSEA. The CDR3 length is 14 residues. The V and J ends lost 6 bases and 2 bases, in that order; junction bases with no gene match: 8. The CDR3 DNA follows: TGCAGCGTACGAGGACAGGGAGTCAACACTGAAGCTTTCTTT. It translates to CSVRGQGVNTEAFF.

The chain joins TRBV21-1 to TRBJ1-4; the table assigns TRBD1, which was not confirmed against the DNA. TRBV21-1 is termed a pseudogene. This CDR3 contains 16 residues. CDR3 sequence (DNA): TGTGCCAGCAGCAAGCAACAGGGAGGATCAAGTGAAAAACTGTTTTTT. Amino acid sequence: CASSKQQGGSSEKLFF.

This clonotype was seen at least ten times. CDR3 region: CASSLPQGSVKTQYF. The CDR3 nucleotides are TGTGCCAGCTCCCTACCCCAGGGGAGTGTAAAGACCCAGTACTTC. This chain connects TRBV18 to TRBJ2-5, with TRBD1 as a possible D gene (6 bases). V shed 6 bases and J shed 6 bases, with 20 bases lying between them. From germline, CDR1 is KGHSH and CDR2 LQKENI. The CDR3 totals 15 residues. The full variable domain, its missing parts supplied by reference TRBV18 and TRBJ2-5, is NAGVMQNPRHLVRRRGQEARLRCSPMKGHSHVYWYRQLPEEGLKFMVYLQKENIIDESGMPKERFSAEFPKEGPSILRIQQVVRGDSAAYFCASSLPQGSVKTQYFGPGTRLLVL.

The rearrangement links TRBV28 to TRBJ1-6; D possibly corresponds to TRBD1 (5 bases). CDR3 length equals 15 residues. Germline loops: CDR1 MDHEN, CDR2 SYDVKM. The V and J ends lost 2 bases and 11 bases respectively, with 16 bases between them. CDR3 nucleotides: TGTGCCAGCAGTTTAAGTCCTCAGGGTTCTACACCCCTCCACTTT. Amino acids: CASSLSPQGSTPLHF.

The chain joins TRBV6-5 to TRBJ2-7; the D gene is possibly TRBD1 (6 bases). Looked up from germline, CDR1 is MNHEY and CDR2 is SVGAGI. The V end lost 7 bases, the J end lost 5 bases, and 18 bases lay between the germline ends. The CDR3 runs to 14 residues. As DNA, the CDR3 is TGTGCCAGCACCGAAAAAGGACAGAACCACGAGCAGTACTTC. Its translation is CASTEKGQNHEQYF.

This clonotype has ten or more counts. One junction end does not reproduce the germline sequence, and a read error may be involved. This rearrangement joins TRBV3-1 to TRBJ2-5, with D perhaps matching TRBD2 (6 bases). The germline V gene encodes CDR1 LGHDT and CDR2 YNNKEL (reference sequence). This CDR3 has 13 amino acids. The CDR3 region has the DNA TGCGCCAGCAGCCAAAGCGGGCAAGAGACCCAGTACTTC. Translated: CASSQSGQETQYF.

This clonotype appeared a few times. A much larger clone is a single base away; this may be a read error. This likely comes from a read error, as the CDR3 has no conserved phenylalanine or tryptophan at its end. The genes are TRBV6-6 and TRBJ2-5; D is perhaps TRBD2 (5 bases). The J call may be in error: the DNA end matches TRBJ2-7 better. The CDR3 covers 11 residues. The germline CDR1 and CDR2 sequences are MNHNY and SVGAGI (reference sequence). The chain's CDR3 is CASRDRIEQYL. The CDR3, as DNA: TGTGCCAGCCGGGATAGGATCGAGCAGTACTTA.

Ten or more counts support this clonotype. The chain has TRBV11-2 and TRBJ1-5; 7 nucleotides align to TRBD1. Germline loops: CDR1 SGHAT, CDR2 FQNNGV. V lost 3 bases and J lost 5; bases outside the gene matches: 1. This CDR3 contains 13 residues. The CDR3 reads CASSFTGDQPQHF. The CDR3 DNA is TGTGCCAGCAGCTTTACAGGGGATCAGCCCCAGCATTTT.

This clonotype was picked up many times. V and J are TRBV25-1 and TRBJ2-3, with D hard to call. The V gene lost 6 bases and the J gene lost 1 base, with 8 bases spanning the gap. The CDR3 covers 13 residues. CDR1 is MGHDK and CDR2 is SYGVNS in the germline V gene. The CDR3 loop reads CASRVGGTDTQYF. The CDR3 DNA follows: TGTGCCAGCAGGGTGGGTGGCACAGATACGCAGTATTTT.

The chain is built from TRBV12-5 and TRBJ2-1, with TRBD1 matching over 7 bases. The CDR3 has 14 residues. Looked up from germline, CDR1 is LGHNT and CDR2 is FRNRAP. V lost 1 base and J lost 6; bases outside the gene matches: 3. This CDR3 is CASGLDRGCNEQFF. CDR3 bases: TGTGCTAGTGGTTTGGACAGGGGATGCAATGAGCAGTTCTTC.

The chain has TRBV12-3 or TRBV12-4 and TRBJ2-2; the match to TRBD1 covers 10 bases. CDR3 length: 16 amino acids. With V trimmed by 8 bases and J by 5 bases, 11 bases remained unmatched. The CDR3 sequence: CASEPALGQGTGELFF. CDR3 nucleotide sequence: TGTGCCAGCGAACCCGCTCTGGGACAGGGGACCGGGGAGCTGTTTTTT.

As to this clonotype: It may be a read error: a sequence one base away is much more abundant. The chain joins TRBV20-1 to TRBJ2-4; D uncertain. V shed 1 base and J shed 13 bases, with 11 bases lying between them. The CDR3 contains 11 residues. CDR1 is DFQATT, CDR2 SNEGSKA, per germline (reference sequence). For the CDR3, the DNA is TGCAGTGCTAGAGGCTGGATGGAGCAGTACTTC. Residues: CSARGWMEQYF.

The chain combines TRBV7-9 with TRBJ2-7; TRBD2 aligns across 9 bases. The J segment lost 1 base and the V segment lost 5 bases, leaving 9 bases of the junction unmatched. Germline V gene sequence: CDR1 SEHNR, CDR2 FQNEAQ (reference sequence). This CDR3 has 16 residues. The CDR3 here is CASSPRSSGVSYEQYF. CDR3 coding DNA: TGTGCCAGCAGCCCCCGGTCTAGCGGGGTTTCCTACGAGCAGTACTTC.

The chain links TRBV5-5 to TRBJ1-5; unclear D gene. CDR1 is SGHKS, CDR2 YYEKEE, per germline (reference sequence). This CDR3 is built from 15 residues. V gave up 0 bases and J gave up 5 bases, with 12 bases separating them. CDR3 sequence: CASSLAERRYQPQHF. The CDR3 DNA sequence: TGTGCCAGCAGCTTGGCGGAACGGCGATATCAGCCCCAGCATTTT.

This clonotype was seen more than once but under ten times. The CDR3 reads CASSRMGVNEKLFF. The CDR3 nucleotides read TGTGCCAGCAGCAGAATGGGAGTTAATGAAAAACTGTTTTTT. The chain combines TRBV9 with TRBJ1-4; D gene uncertain. The length of the CDR3 is 14 residues. V shed 4 bases and J shed 4 bases, with 11 bases lying between them. Germline lookup yields CDR1 SGDLS and CDR2 YYNGEE.

The chain joins TRBV5-5 to TRBJ1-4; D is ambiguous. CDR3 length: 14 residues. CDR1 and CDR2 from the germline V gene are SGHKS and YYEKEE (reference sequence). Trimming removed 4 bases from V and 7 bases from J, with 14 bases in between. The CDR3 region has the DNA TGTGCCAGCAGCCCGATCGGAGAGAGTGAAAAACTGTTTTTT. Amino acid sequence: CASSPIGESEKLFF. The whole variable domain, filled in from reference TRBV5-5 and TRBJ1-4, reads DAGVTQSPTHLIKTRGQQVTLRCSPISGHKSVSWYQQVLGQGPQFIFQYYEKEERGRGNFPDRFSARQFPNYSSELNVNALLLGDSALYLCASSPIGESEKLFFGSGTQLSVL.

This clonotype appeared a few times. The chain employs TRBV10-3 and TRBJ2-7, with D perhaps assigned TRBD1 or TRBD2 (5 bases each). Germline V gives CDR1 ENHRY, CDR2 SYGVKD. The CDR3 is 14 amino acids. Between the trimmed V and J ends, which lost 8 bases and 5 bases, there was a span of 19 bases. The CDR3: CAIGLPGTSNEQYF. The CDR3, as DNA: TGTGCCATCGGCTTACCCGGGACCAGCAACGAGCAGTACTTC.

This clonotype showed up many times. This rearrangement joins TRBV27 to TRBJ2-1; 11 bases match TRBD2. The V gene end was trimmed by 5 bases and the J gene end by 7 bases; junction bases not matched to a gene: 4. The CDR3 extends over 14 amino acids. The V gene's germline CDR1 is MNHEY and CDR2 SMNVEV (reference sequence). The CDR3 nucleotides are TGTGCCAGCAGTACTAGCGGGAGTGGGAATGAGCAGTTCTTC. Its protein is CASSTSGSGNEQFF.

This clonotype has only a few counts. The chain employs TRBV10-3 and TRBJ2-7, with D perhaps TRBD1 (5 bases). The length of the CDR3 is 14 residues. V was shortened by 0 bases and J by 7 bases, with 13 bases between the two germline ends. Germline-derived CDR1 and CDR2 are ENHRY and SYGVKD. CDR3 in DNA: TGTGCCATCAGTGAGTCGTCGCAGGGTGAGGAGCAGTACTTC. This codes for CAISESSQGEEQYF.

This chain uses TRBV3-1 with TRBJ1-2, with 9 bases fitting TRBD1. Trimming took 3 bases from V and 1 from J; bases not matched to a gene: 6. CDR1 LGHDT and CDR2 YNNKEL come from the germline V gene (reference sequence). There are 16 residues in the CDR3. CDR3 sequence reads: CASSHHGQGSNYGYTF. DNA of the CDR3: TGTGCCAGCAGCCATCATGGACAGGGGAGTAACTATGGCTACACCTTC.

This clonotype was observed a handful of times. V is TRBV10-3 and J is TRBJ1-5; D gene ambiguous. The CDR3 is made up of 13 amino acids. V lost 3 bases to trimming and J lost 4 bases, with 7 bases between them. Germline V CDR1 and CDR2: ENHRY, SYGVKD. CDR3 DNA: TGTGCCATCAGTGACTTGGGAAATCAGCCCCAGCATTTT. This translates into CAISDLGNQPQHF.

Comment on this clonotype: This may be a read error: a much more frequent sequence differs by one nucleotide. The chain has TRBV6-5 and TRBJ2-1, with D tentatively TRBD2 (5 bases). V dropped 6 bases and J dropped 10 bases, with 19 bases sitting between them. From germline, CDR1 is MNHEY and CDR2 SVGAGI. CDR3 length: 14 amino acids. CDR3 region: CASSPWGVKNEQFF. In DNA form, the CDR3 reads TGTGCCAGCAGCCCATGGGGAGTTAAGAACGAGCAGTTCTTC.

This clonotype turned up a few times. CDR3 protein: CASRREFSGNTIYF. The CDR3 bases are TGCGCCAGCAGGAGGGAGTTCTCTGGAAACACCATATATTTT. The gene calls are TRBV10-2 and TRBJ1-3; D not resolved. Trimming left V 6 bases short and J 0 bases short, with 9 bases between. Germline values: CDR1 WSHSY, CDR2 SAAADI. The CDR3 totals 14 residues.